This T cell receptor (beta chain) was documented in a study of shared clonotypes between healthy human individuals. After removal of 6 bases from V and 3 bases from J, the junction contained 9 bases not matched to a gene. Germline CDR1 reads SGHDN; CDR2 reads FVKESK. The CDR3 length is 15 residues. Only in-frame clones appear in the TCRdb table, and some are missing; sequencing was by immunoSEQ multiplex PCR. The table has approximately 710,000 clones, roughly 87% seen once. This receptor was identified in a man in his late teens or twenties in good health. Some clones in this sample may be carry-over from other donors' samples. The V and J genes are TRBV14 and TRBJ2-7; 9 bases map to TRBD2. Material: memory CD8+ T cells from PBMCs. Subset: CD45RO+ cells pooled with CCR7-negative TemRA cells. CDR3 coding DNA: TGTGCCAGCAGAGCCTCGGGACTAGCCCTCTACGAGCAGTACTTC. Translating it yields CASRASGLALYEQYF.